This T cell receptor (beta chain) was found in a study of blood T cell repertoires in COVID-19. Assignments of participants to cohorts depended upon their own reported clinical history. Sequencing was performed with immunoSEQ multiplex PCR; in TCRdb, only in-frame clones are kept and a portion is missing. The table records a few hundred thousand clones, roughly nine tenths of them present only once. V dropped 5 bases and J dropped 4 bases, with 17 bases sitting between them. This CDR3 spans 15 amino acids. Germline loops: CDR1 LNHNV, CDR2 YYDKDF (reference sequence). The genes are TRBV15 and TRBJ1-1, with D unresolved. The sequenced material came from PBMCs or T cells enriched from blood (not recorded which). This sequence originates from a woman aged 30 to 39 who had recovered from COVID-19. The CDR3 reads CATSAEQTRFTEAFF. The CDR3 DNA sequence: TGTGCCACCAGCGCCGAACAGACTAGATTCACTGAAGCTTTCTTT. Together with reference TRBV15 and TRBJ1-1, the CDR3 gives the full variable domain: DAMVIQNPRYQVTQFGKPVTLSCSQTLNHNVMYWYQQKSSQAPKLLFHYYDKDFNNEADTPDNFQSRRPNTSFCFLDIRSPGLGDTAMYLCATSAEQTRFTEAFFGQGTRLTVV.